This T cell receptor (beta chain) was profiled in a study of tumor-infiltrating lymphocytes in primary liver carcinoma. Regarding the study as a whole: Paired tumor-adjacent and tumor-blood samples overlapped less than tumor region pairs did.

Germline DNA was extracted too, while blood RNA derived from unsorted whole blood. Prior to surgery, approximately 4 milliliters of peripheral blood were drawn. TCR beta cDNA came from about 500 ng total RNA, primed with a constant-region primer. Amplification in three nested multiplex PCR rounds with slightly modified ARM-PCR gave rise to TCR beta libraries. TRBV1-TRBV30 forward primers paired with a C-beta reverse primer drove the first two PCR rounds, about 10 cycles each. TCRdb independently ran MiXCR on the multiplex PCR reads; one entry per CDR3 protein. Of around 210,000 distinct CDR3 sequences in the sample, approximately 64% were seen once. This clonotype was seen only a few times. The antigen is not known. V gave up 3 bases and J gave up 2 bases, with 11 bases separating them. The CDR3 is made up of 15 amino acids. CDR1 and CDR2 from the germline V gene are SGHRS and YFSETQ.

The receptor was isolated from a woman between 55 and 75 years old with primary liver carcinoma and hepatitis B virus infection. The material sequenced was peripheral blood. The chain uses TRBV5-1 and TRBJ1-4; D gene unclear. CDR3 region: CASSSQVGTNEKLFF. Here the CDR3 DNA reads TGCGCCAGCAGCTCCCAAGTTGGGACTAATGAAAAACTGTTTTTT.